This TCR beta chain was sequenced during a study of early T cells in non-severe SARS-CoV-2 infection. Trimming took 2 bases from V and 6 from J, leaving 9 bases between them. Germline V gene data show CDR1 as SGDLS and CDR2 as YYNGEE. The CDR3 sequence is 12 residues long. TCRdb ran MiXCR on the 5' RACE reads and lists one entry per CDR3 protein. Of about 110,000 distinct CDR3 sequences listed, over 8.5% were seen once; the top ten hold under 9%. What was sequenced was whole blood. V gene TRBV9 combines with J gene TRBJ2-7, with a tentative D call TRBD2 (5 bases). The clonotype was recovered from an adult who was a healthcare worker with PCR-confirmed SARS-CoV-2 infection or an uninfected control (not recorded which). This CDR3 is CASSVGDSEQYF. For the CDR3, the DNA is TGTGCCAGCAGCGTGGGAGATAGCGAGCAGTACTTC.